Each of the 5 T cell receptor beta chains below was sequenced from the same sample in a study of cytomegalovirus exposure and HLA in healthy donors. 13 Jbeta primers and 60 Vbeta primers were used for the PCR. Assay used: immunoSEQ multiplex PCR; TCRdb lists only in-frame clones, some missing. Of roughly 140,000 clones in the sample, 82% are singletons; the top ten hold 2.5%. Sequencing was done on a sample of PBMCs. The receptors here all came from a male donor in good health and CMV-seronegative.

The chain is built from TRBV7-2 and TRBJ2-3; TRBD2 might be the D (7 bases). Germline V gene sequence: CDR1 SGHTA, CDR2 FQGNSA. V lost 5 bases and J 3 bases, leaving 18 bases between the germline ends. There are 16 residues in the CDR3. This chain's CDR3 is CASSARGRGRTDTQYF. CDR3 bases: TGTGCCAGCAGCGCTAGGGGGAGGGGGAGGACAGATACGCAGTATTTT. Filled out from reference TRBV7-2 and TRBJ2-3, the complete variable domain reads GAGVSQSPSNKVTEKGKDVELRCDPISGHTALYWYRQSLGQGLEFLIYFQGNSAPDKSGLPSDRFSAERTGGSVSTLTIQRTQQEDSAVYLCASSARGRGRTDTQYFGPGTRLTVL.

This clone showed up just a few times. This sequence joins TRBV10-2 and TRBJ2-1; TRBD2 matches at 7 bases. Looked up from germline, CDR1 is WSHSY and CDR2 is SAAADI. After removal of 6 bases from V and 6 bases from J, the junction contained 8 bases not matched to a gene. This CDR3 is 14 amino acids long. The CDR3: CASSPVGGSNEQFF. The CDR3 bases are TGCGCCAGCAGCCCCGTCGGGGGGAGCAATGAGCAGTTCTTC.

This chain uses TRBV9 with TRBJ2-1; 7 bases map to TRBD2. From germline, CDR1 is SGDLS and CDR2 YYNGEE. This CDR3 spans 16 amino acids. J lost 0 bases, V lost 4 bases, and 7 bases had no gene match. CDR3 nucleotides: TGTGCCAGCAGCCGCACTAGCGACCTCTCCTACAATGAGCAGTTCTTC. It encodes CASSRTSDLSYNEQFF.

This chain joins TRBV5-6 and TRBJ2-7; tentative D call: TRBD2 (6 bases). This CDR3 is 17 amino acids long. Germline V gene sequence: CDR1 SGHDT, CDR2 YYEEEE. V was cut by 2 bases and J by 2 bases, with 20 bases left in between. Written as DNA, the CDR3 is TGTGCCAGCAGCTTCTCGAGGGGTCGCGGGGCAGCCTACGAGCAGTACTTC. Translating gives CASSFSRGRGAAYEQYF.

The chain is built from TRBV5-6 and TRBJ2-7; 13 nucleotides match TRBD2. Germline V lookup: CDR1 SGHDT, CDR2 YYEEEE. The CDR3 sequence is 15 residues long. The V segment lost 5 bases and the J segment 1 base; nucleotides outside the gene matches: 3. CDR3 sequence (DNA): TGTGCCAGCAGACCGGGACTAGCGGGATCCTACGAGCAGTACTTC. Translation gives CASRPGLAGSYEQYF.